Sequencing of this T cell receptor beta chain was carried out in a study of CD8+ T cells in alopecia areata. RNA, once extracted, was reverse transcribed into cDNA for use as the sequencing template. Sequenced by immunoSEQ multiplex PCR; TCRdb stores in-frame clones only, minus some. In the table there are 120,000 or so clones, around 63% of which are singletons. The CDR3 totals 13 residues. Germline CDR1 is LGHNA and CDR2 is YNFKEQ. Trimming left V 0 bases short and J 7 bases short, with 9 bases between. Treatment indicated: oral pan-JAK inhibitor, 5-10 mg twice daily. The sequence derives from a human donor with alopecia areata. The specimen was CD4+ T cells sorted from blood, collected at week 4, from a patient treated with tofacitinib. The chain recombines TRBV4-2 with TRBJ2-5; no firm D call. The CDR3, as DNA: TGTGCCAGCAGCCAAGACCGCTCGGGGACCCAGTACTTC. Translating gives CASSQDRSGTQYF.